What follows are 18 T cell receptor beta chains derived from one specimen sequenced in a study of early T cells in non-severe SARS-CoV-2 infection. TCRdb redid the calling of the 5' RACE reads with MiXCR, one entry per CDR3 protein. This table holds tens of thousands of distinct CDR3 sequences, 5.6% found once. What was sequenced was whole blood. Receptor source: an adult who was a healthcare worker with PCR-confirmed SARS-CoV-2 infection or an uninfected control (not recorded which).

In its sample, this clonotype was seen many times. The chain combines TRBV10-3 with TRBJ2-1; possibly TRBD2 for D (5 bases). This CDR3 contains 15 residues. Germline V gives CDR1 ENHRY, CDR2 SYGVKD. Trimming removed 5 bases at V and 8 bases at J, with 19 bases between. CDR3 loop: CAISPSQRGPHEQFF. The CDR3 nucleotides are TGTGCCATCAGTCCCAGTCAAAGAGGGCCCCATGAGCAGTTCTTC.

For this clonotype: This could be a read error, since a much larger clone is one nucleotide away. The rearrangement links TRBV20-1 to TRBJ1-2; D call uncertain. The CDR3 extends over 12 amino acids. Per the germline V gene, CDR1 is DFQATT and CDR2 is SNEGSKA (reference sequence). V lost 4 bases, J lost 4 bases, and 10 bases lay in between. The CDR3 DNA follows: TGCAGTGCTACCCCAAACATCTATGGCTACACCTTC. Translated: CSATPNIYGYTF.

Many counts were recorded for this clonotype. The CDR3 sequence: CAISESRTGTRETQYF. CDR3 coding DNA: TGTGCCATCAGTGAGTCGAGGACAGGGACTCGAGAGACCCAGTACTTC. The chain uses TRBV10-3 and TRBJ2-5; 8 bases agree with TRBD1. The V segment lost 0 bases and the J segment 4 bases; nucleotides outside the gene matches: 7. Per germline, CDR1 ENHRY and CDR2 SYGVKD. CDR3 length equals 16 residues.

The sample holds one count of this clonotype. The rearrangement uses TRBV2 and TRBJ2-3; 11 nucleotides line up with TRBD2. V lost 6 bases to trimming and J lost 5 bases; unmatched junction nucleotides: 7. Germline V gene lookup returns CDR1 SNHLY and CDR2 FYNNEI. This CDR3 is 15 amino acids long. In DNA, the CDR3 is TGTGCCAGCAGATGGACTAGCGGGCAACAAGATACGCAGTATTTT. Protein: CASRWTSGQQDTQYF.

In its sample, this clonotype was seen once. The chain links TRBV3-1 to TRBJ2-2; D gene ambiguous. V lost 1 base to trimming and J lost 9 bases, with 6 bases between them. Per germline, CDR1 LGHDT and CDR2 YNNKEL (reference sequence). The CDR3 contains 12 residues. The CDR3 here is CASSQARRELFF. Here the CDR3 DNA reads TGTGCCAGCAGCCAAGCACGTCGGGAGCTGTTTTTT.

This clonotype was observed many times. The J gene is TRBJ2-5, the V gene TRBV6-5, with a possible D match to TRBD1 (5 bases). V dropped 4 bases and J dropped 0 bases, with 12 bases sitting between them. CDR3 length: 15 residues. Germline V gene data show CDR1 as MNHEY and CDR2 as SVGAGI. The CDR3 protein is CASSSTWTNQETQYF. The CDR3 DNA follows: TGTGCCAGCAGTTCGACCTGGACAAACCAAGAGACCCAGTACTTC.

Comment on this clonotype: Being one base from a much bigger clone, this may be a read error. The V gene is TRBV7-2, the J gene TRBJ2-7; weak D call: TRBD2 (8 bases). Germline values: CDR1 SGHTA, CDR2 FQGNSA. The CDR3 runs to 14 residues. CDR3 sequence reads: CAGSLAGTAYEQYF. Written as DNA, the CDR3 is TGTGCCGGCAGCTTAGCGGGGACAGCCTACGAGCAGTACTTC. Using reference TRBV7-2 and TRBJ2-7 for the parts outside the CDR3, the full variable domain is GAGVSQSPSNKVTEKGKDVELRCDPISGHTALYWYRQSLGQGLEFLIYFQGNSAPDKSGLPSDRFSAERTGGSVSTLTIQRTQQEDSAVYLCAGSLAGTAYEQYFGPGTRLTVT.

This clonotype was seen at least ten times. The chain has TRBV29-1 and TRBJ2-1, with D tentatively TRBD2 (6 bases). Germline CDR1 SQVTM, CDR2 ANQGSEA. The CDR3 contains 13 residues. The V end was cut by 1 base, the J end by 12 bases, with 16 bases between. CDR3 DNA: TGCAGCGTTGAAGTGGGAGGCGCCCTCGTGCAGTTCTTC. This sequence encodes CSVEVGGALVQFF.

This clonotype was seen many times. The rearrangement uses TRBV12-5 and TRBJ2-1; TRBD1 aligns across 7 bases. V lost 6 bases to trimming and J lost 0 bases; unmatched junction nucleotides: 5. The CDR3 loop spans 15 amino acids. The germline gives CDR1 LGHNT, CDR2 FRNRAP. The CDR3 spells CASGPQGVSYNEQFF. The CDR3 DNA reads as TGTGCTAGTGGGCCGCAGGGGGTCTCCTACAATGAGCAGTTCTTC.

This clonotype was seen a handful of times. The V gene is TRBV10-2, the J gene TRBJ2-7, with D unresolved. V was shortened by 2 bases and J by 0 bases, with 11 bases between the two germline ends. Germline CDR1 and CDR2: WSHSY and SAAADI. The CDR3 extends over 15 amino acids. Written as DNA, the CDR3 is TGCGCCAGCAGTGAGAATTTAAGAGTCTCCTACGAGCAGTACTTC. This sequence encodes CASSENLRVSYEQYF.

This clonotype was recorded at least ten times. The chain couples TRBV5-1 to TRBJ2-2, with TRBD1 identical over 7 bases. V dropped 7 bases and J dropped 2; count of bases not matched to a gene: 2. Germline V lookup: CDR1 SGHRS, CDR2 YFSETQ. The CDR3 contains 13 residues. The DNA for the CDR3 is TGCGCCAGCGGGACAGCTAACACCGGGGAGCTGTTTTTT. As protein: CASGTANTGELFF.

The chain links TRBV6-2 or TRBV6-3 to TRBJ2-7; D possibly corresponds to TRBD1 (6 bases). CDR3 length: 14 residues. Germline CDR1 reads MNHEY; CDR2 reads SVGEGT. Trimming removed 6 bases at V and 0 bases at J, with 12 bases between. CDR3 sequence reads: CASSSDRLSYEQYF. CDR3 bases: TGTGCCAGCAGCTCCGACAGGCTCTCCTACGAGCAGTACTTC.

The chain joins TRBV11-1 to TRBJ2-2; D gene uncertain. Germline loops: CDR1 SGHAT, CDR2 FQDESV (reference sequence). The CDR3 runs to 11 residues. The ends were cut back, 7 bases at V and 5 bases at J, with 5 bases in the middle. CDR3 in DNA: TGTGCCAGCATGCATACCGGGGAGCTGTTTTTT. It encodes CASMHTGELFF. The variable domain in full, completed from reference TRBV11-1 and TRBJ2-2, reads EAEVAQSPRYKITEKSQAVAFWCDPISGHATLYWYRQILGQGPELLVQFQDESVVDDSQLPKDRFSAERLKGVDSTLKIQPAELGDSAMYLCASMHTGELFFGEGSRLTVL.

The DNA for the CDR3 is TGCGCCAGCACGCGACAGGGCGCAACTAATGAAAAACTGTTTTTT. This translates into CASTRQGATNEKLFF. The rearrangement links TRBV5-1 to TRBJ1-4, with TRBD1 matching over 7 bases. The CDR3 runs 15 residues. After removal of 6 bases from V and 0 bases from J, the junction contained 5 bases not matched to a gene. CDR1 SGHRS and CDR2 YFSETQ come from the germline V gene.

In its sample, this clonotype was seen many times. The J gene is TRBJ1-2, the V gene TRBV29-1; D uncertain. CDR1 SQVTM and CDR2 ANQGSEA come from the germline V gene. The V gene lost 8 bases and the J gene lost 2 bases, with 18 bases spanning the gap. The CDR3 runs 14 residues. CDR3 sequence (DNA): TGCAGCCCCCCGGAGGATTCAAAGAACTATGGCTACACCTTC. Its protein product is CSPPEDSKNYGYTF.

In this sample, this clonotype turned up many times. CDR3 in amino acids: CAIRRQGEMGTEAFF. CDR3 bases: TGTGCCATCAGGAGGCAGGGGGAAATGGGCACTGAAGCTTTCTTT. The rearrangement joins TRBV10-3 to TRBJ1-1; 7 bases line up with TRBD1. V gave up 6 bases and J gave up 4 bases; unmatched junction bases: 11. Germline assignment: CDR1 ENHRY and CDR2 SYGVKD. CDR3 length: 15 residues.

This chain connects TRBV11-2 to TRBJ2-7; D possibly matches TRBD1 or TRBD2 (5 bases each). The V gene lost 5 bases and the J gene lost 6 bases, with 17 bases spanning the gap. The CDR3 runs to 14 residues. Germline V gene data show CDR1 as SGHAT and CDR2 as FQNNGV. CDR3 DNA: TGTGCCAGCAGCCTAGGGACCGCCGCGAGCGAGCAGTACTTC. It encodes CASSLGTAASEQYF.

The chain is built from TRBV5-4 and TRBJ1-3; no clear D gene. In germline, CDR1 is SGHNT, CDR2 YYREEE (reference sequence). Trimming took 4 bases from V and 0 from J, leaving 11 bases between them. The CDR3 consists of 15 residues. CDR3 region: CASSGPWGSGNTIYF. CDR3 coding DNA: TGTGCCAGCAGCGGGCCTTGGGGCTCTGGAAACACCATATATTTT.